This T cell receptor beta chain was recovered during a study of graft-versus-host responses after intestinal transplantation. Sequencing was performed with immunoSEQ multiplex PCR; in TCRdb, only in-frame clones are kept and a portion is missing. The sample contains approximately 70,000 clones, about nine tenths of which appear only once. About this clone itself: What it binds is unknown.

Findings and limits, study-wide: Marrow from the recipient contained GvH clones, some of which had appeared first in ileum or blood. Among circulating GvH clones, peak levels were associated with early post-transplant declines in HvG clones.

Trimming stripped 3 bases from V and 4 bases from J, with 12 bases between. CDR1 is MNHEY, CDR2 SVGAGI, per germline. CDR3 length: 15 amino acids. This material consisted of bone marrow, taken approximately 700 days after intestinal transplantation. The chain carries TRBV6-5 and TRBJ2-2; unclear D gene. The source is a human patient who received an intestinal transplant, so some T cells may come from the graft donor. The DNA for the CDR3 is TGTGCCAGCAGTTATTTGGGCGGACCCACCGGGGAGCTGTTTTTT. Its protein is CASSYLGGPTGELFF.